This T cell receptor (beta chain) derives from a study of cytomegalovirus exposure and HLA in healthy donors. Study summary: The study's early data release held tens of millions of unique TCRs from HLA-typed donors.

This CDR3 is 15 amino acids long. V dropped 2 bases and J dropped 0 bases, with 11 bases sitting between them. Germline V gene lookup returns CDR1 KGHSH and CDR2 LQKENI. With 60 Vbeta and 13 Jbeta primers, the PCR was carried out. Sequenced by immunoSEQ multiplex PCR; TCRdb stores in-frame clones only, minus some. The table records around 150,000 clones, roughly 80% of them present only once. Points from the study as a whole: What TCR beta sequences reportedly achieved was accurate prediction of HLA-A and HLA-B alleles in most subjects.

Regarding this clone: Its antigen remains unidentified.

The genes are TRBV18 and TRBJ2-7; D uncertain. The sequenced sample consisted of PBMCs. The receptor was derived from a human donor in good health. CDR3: CASSPSPVASYEQYF. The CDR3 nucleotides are TGTGCCAGCTCACCAAGCCCCGTCGCCTCCTACGAGCAGTACTTC.